What follows is one T cell receptor (beta chain) and its context. Its target is not known. The sample is drawn from a study of T cell responses to AZD1222 COVID-19 vaccine. The wider study: Combined were second doses at about 4 or about 12 weeks. Study conclusions and caveats: Spike-specific TCR breadth and depth grew following two AZD1222 doses. Sampled repertoires all dated from after the peak T cell response. The study reported that nearly half of spike-specific TCRs target unmutated variant regions.

The table came from immunoSEQ multiplex PCR; TCRdb's copy has only in-frame clones and leaves some out. The sample includes roughly 150,000 clones, about nine tenths of them seen just once. Trimming took 2 bases from V and 5 from J; bases not matched to a gene: 2. This CDR3 is built from 14 residues. Germline CDR1 and CDR2: LNHDA and SQIVND (reference sequence). The sequence derives from an adult in good health. The V and J genes are TRBV19 and TRBJ1-5, with 8 bases lining up with TRBD1. The sequencing here drew on peripheral blood, taken on day 0 of AZD1222 vaccination. The CDR3 bases are TGTGCCAGTAGTATAAAACAGGGGGATCAGCCCCAGCATTTT. Its protein is CASSIKQGDQPQHF.